These 14 T cell receptor beta chains share one sample of origin, sequenced in a study of cytomegalovirus exposure and HLA in healthy donors. Method: immunoSEQ multiplex PCR; TCRdb's copy keeps in-frame clones and lacks some. The sample consists of approximately 150,000 clones, 75% to 95% of them appearing once. The source material was PBMCs. Receptor source: a woman aged 18 to 35 in good health and CMV-seropositive.

This clone occurred once. The rearrangement joins TRBV2 to TRBJ1-5; no clear D gene. Germline-derived CDR1 and CDR2 are SNHLY and FYNNEI. With 4 bases removed from V and 4 bases from J, the gap between germline ends came to 11 bases. This CDR3 comprises 14 residues. Here the CDR3 reads CASSGAPVNQPQHF. CDR3 nucleotide sequence: TGTGCCAGCAGTGGGGCCCCCGTTAATCAGCCCCAGCATTTT. Variable domain in full (rest from reference TRBV2 and TRBJ1-5): EPEVTQTPSHQVTQMGQEVILRCVPISNHLYFYWYRQILGQKVEFLVSFYNNEISEKSEIFDDQFSVERPDGSNFTLKIRSTKLEDSAMYFCASSGAPVNQPQHFGDGTRLSIL.

The CDR3 protein is CASQKQPGFYIQYF. The CDR3 DNA reads TGTGCCAGCCAGAAACAGCCCGGTTTTTACATTCAGTACTTC. The chain is built from TRBV11-2 and TRBJ2-4; D is undetermined. Germline CDR1 and CDR2: SGHAT and FQNNGV. This CDR3 comprises 14 residues. V shed 8 bases and J shed 8 bases, with 19 bases lying between them.

The J gene is TRBJ2-1, the V gene TRBV6-1; 8 positions match TRBD2. The CDR3 consists of 15 residues. CDR1 and CDR2 from the germline V gene are MNHNS and SASEGT. J was trimmed by 9 bases and V by 3 bases; bases with no gene match: 10. The CDR3 is CASSEGPGTRSEQFF. The CDR3, as DNA: TGTGCCAGCAGTGAGGGTCCCGGGACTAGATCTGAGCAGTTCTTC.

This chain connects TRBV1 to TRBJ2-1; the table assigns TRBD2, which was not confirmed against the DNA. TRBV1 is listed as a pseudogene. The CDR3 runs 13 residues. CDR3: CTSNPRRDNEQFF. CDR3 coding DNA: TGCACCAGCAACCCCCGCCGGGACAATGAGCAGTTCTTC.

The chain uses TRBV19 and TRBJ2-1; no reliable D call. Germline CDR1 LNHDA, CDR2 SQIVND (reference sequence). The CDR3 consists of 15 residues. V lost 3 bases and J lost 4, with 13 bases in between. CDR3 amino acids: CASSMAGGLYNEQFF. As DNA, the CDR3 is TGTGCCAGTAGTATGGCCGGCGGTTTATACAATGAGCAGTTCTTC. Looking up the rest from reference TRBV19 and TRBJ2-1 gives the full variable domain: DGGITQSPKYLFRKEGQNVTLSCEQNLNHDAMYWYRQDPGQGLRLIYYSQIVNDFQKGDIAEGYSVSREKKESFPLTVTSAQKNPTAFYLCASSMAGGLYNEQFFGPGTRLTVL.

J is TRBJ1-5 and V is TRBV27, with TRBD1 as a possible D gene (6 bases). Germline V lookup: CDR1 MNHEY, CDR2 SMNVEV (reference sequence). This CDR3 comprises 13 residues. Trimming stripped 7 bases from V and 0 bases from J, with 7 bases between. The CDR3 loop reads CASTTGSNQPQHF. The CDR3, as DNA: TGTGCCAGCACGACAGGTAGCAATCAGCCCCAGCATTTT.

The J gene is TRBJ1-2, the V gene TRBV7-2, with TRBD1 identical over 9 bases. Germline V gene lookup returns CDR1 SGHTA and CDR2 FQGNSA. This CDR3 is built from 14 residues. Unmatched junction bases numbered 4, after V lost 4 bases and J lost 4 bases. CDR3 bases: TGTGCCAGCAGCTGGACAGGGGATACCTATGGCTACACCTTC. This sequence encodes CASSWTGDTYGYTF.

The chain carries TRBV27 and TRBJ2-1; possibly TRBD2 for D (6 bases). Trimming left V 4 bases short and J 5 bases short, with 18 bases between. CDR3 length equals 16 residues. Germline V gene data show CDR1 as MNHEY and CDR2 as SMNVEV (reference sequence). The CDR3 loop reads CASSSYLLGTHNEQFF. Here the CDR3 DNA reads TGTGCCAGCAGTTCCTACCTACTCGGGACTCACAATGAGCAGTTCTTC.

V gene TRBV4-2 combines with J gene TRBJ1-5; no reliable D call. The CDR3 contains 15 residues. The V gene lost 0 bases and the J gene lost 1 base, with 7 bases spanning the gap. Germline assignment: CDR1 LGHNA and CDR2 YNFKEQ. CDR3 sequence: CASSQDGKSNQPQHF. DNA of the CDR3: TGTGCCAGCAGCCAAGACGGGAAGAGCAATCAGCCCCAGCATTTT.

The rearrangement links TRBV6-6 to TRBJ1-2; TRBD1 matches at 9 bases. Germline CDR1 and CDR2: MNHNY and SVGAGI (reference sequence). Trimming removed 6 bases from V and 3 bases from J; junction bases left unmatched: 5. The length of the CDR3 is 14 residues. The CDR3 is CASRGGDRDYGYTF. CDR3 nucleotides: TGTGCCAGCAGGGGGGGGGACAGGGACTATGGCTACACCTTC.

The CDR3 nucleotides are TGTGCCAGCTCACCAGGGGGGGGGCGCGGGAGCAATCAGCCCCAGCATTTT. It encodes CASSPGGGRGSNQPQHF. The chain carries TRBV18 and TRBJ1-5, with D maybe TRBD1 (6 bases). Trimming cost V 2 bases and J 1 base, with 15 bases left between them. The CDR3 loop spans 17 amino acids. The germline V gene encodes CDR1 KGHSH and CDR2 LQKENI.

The V call is TRBV29-1, the J call TRBJ2-5; tentatively, D is TRBD2 (5 bases). This CDR3 is 13 amino acids long. Trimming shortened V by 2 bases and J by 6 bases, and 13 bases separated the two germline ends. CDR1 and CDR2 from the germline V gene are SQVTM and ANQGSEA. CDR3 in amino acids: CSVESVATKTQYF. DNA of the CDR3: TGCAGCGTTGAATCCGTAGCGACGAAGACCCAGTACTTC.

The DNA of the CDR3 is TGTGCCAGCAGTCCCCTAGCGGGGGGAGGAGAGCAGTACTTC. Amino acids: CASSPLAGGGEQYF. The rearrangement joins TRBV6-5 to TRBJ2-7, with 11 bases identical to TRBD2. Trimming removed 5 bases from V and 7 bases from J; junction bases left unmatched: 7. Germline CDR1 MNHEY, CDR2 SVGAGI. The CDR3 contains 14 residues.

This clone was seen just once. This sequence joins TRBV20-1 and TRBJ2-3; D unresolved. Germline V gene sequence: CDR1 DFQATT, CDR2 SNEGSKA (reference sequence). V was clipped by 3 bases and J by 3 bases, with 4 bases between them. The CDR3 has 11 amino acids. In DNA form, the CDR3 reads TGCAGTGCTAGCCAGACAGATACGCAGTATTTT. Its translation: CSASQTDTQYF.